The 22 T cell receptor beta chains in this list originate from one sample, sequenced in a study of regulatory and conventional T cells in RAG deficiency. Method: immunoSEQ multiplex PCR; TCRdb's copy keeps in-frame clones and lacks some. This sample yields 30,000 to 40,000 clones, of which about nine tenths are seen a single time; roughly 13% belongs to the top ten. These data were likewise used in another study, on regulatory T cells. This second report adds: Amplification used 52 TRBV primers and 13 TRBJ primers.

The sample was CD8+ T cells sorted from blood. Receptor source: a human donor in good health.

The chain links TRBV9 to TRBJ2-1; 8 bases agree with TRBD1. In germline, CDR1 is SGDLS, CDR2 YYNGEE. CDR3 length: 16 residues. J gave up 3 bases and V 3 bases, and 8 bases lay outside the gene matches. CDR3 loop: CASSAWDRSDYNEQFF. The CDR3 DNA reads as TGTGCCAGCAGCGCCTGGGACAGGTCTGACTACAATGAGCAGTTCTTC.

The V gene is TRBV4-2, the J gene TRBJ1-2; TRBD1 agrees at 7 bases. Trimming cost V 0 bases and J 14 bases; bases outside gene matches: 18. This CDR3 spans 16 amino acids. Germline CDR1 LGHNA, CDR2 YNFKEQ. DNA for the CDR3: TGTGCCAGCAGCCAAGATTTAGGGACAGCCTCGGAGCATTCGACCTTC. It codes for CASSQDLGTASEHSTF.

The V and J genes are TRBV9 and TRBJ2-5, with TRBD2 matching 11 bases. Matching the DNA end better, TRBJ2-7 makes the J call doubtful. Germline CDR1 SGDLS, CDR2 YYNGEE. CDR3 length: 16 amino acids. The CDR3 reads CASSLGTSGNPYEQYF. The CDR3 nucleotides read TGTGCCAGCAGCTTAGGGACTAGCGGAAACCCCTACGAGCAGTACTTC.

V gene TRBV19 combines with J gene TRBJ1-1, with D unclear. The germline gives CDR1 LNHDA, CDR2 SQIVND (reference sequence). The CDR3 has 11 amino acids. Trimming removed 2 bases at V and 8 bases at J, with 6 bases between. Here the CDR3 reads CASSIRGEAFF. For the CDR3, the DNA is TGTGCCAGTAGTATACGCGGGGAAGCTTTCTTT.

This clone was observed once. The CDR3 coding sequence is TGTGCCAGCAGGGGATACAGGGGGCAATACGAGCAGTACTTC. Translation gives CASRGYRGQYEQYF. V gene TRBV6-1 combines with J gene TRBJ2-7, with 9 positions matching TRBD1. Trimming cost V 6 bases and J 4 bases; bases outside gene matches: 7. The CDR3 length is 14 residues. The germline gives CDR1 MNHNS, CDR2 SASEGT.

This clone was counted between two and nine times. This chain joins TRBV14 and TRBJ2-7, with D uncertain. The germline gives CDR1 SGHDN, CDR2 FVKESK. This CDR3 spans 13 amino acids. The V end lost 2 bases, the J end lost 1 base, and 6 bases lay between the germline ends. The DNA of the CDR3 is TGTGCCAGCAGCCAACTGGGATCCTACGAGCAGTACTTC. The encoded protein is CASSQLGSYEQYF.

In this sample, this clone turned up once. The chain carries TRBV19 and TRBJ1-1; perhaps TRBD1 as D (5 bases). CDR3 length equals 14 residues. Trimming cost V 3 bases and J 6 bases, with 14 bases left between them. CDR1 is LNHDA and CDR2 is SQIVND in the germline V gene (reference sequence). This chain's CDR3 is CASSMAGSGPEAFF. In DNA form, the CDR3 reads TGTGCCAGTAGTATGGCAGGGAGTGGGCCTGAAGCTTTCTTT.

The J gene is TRBJ2-2, the V gene TRBV9; D is perhaps TRBD1 (5 bases). The germline V gene has CDR1 SGDLS and CDR2 YYNGEE. Between the trimmed V and J ends, which lost 6 bases and 5 bases, there was a span of 8 bases. This CDR3 has 12 amino acids. Here the CDR3 reads CASNQGTGELFF. CDR3 DNA sequence: TGTGCCAGCAATCAGGGAACCGGGGAGCTGTTTTTT. The full variable domain, with the rest looked up from reference TRBV9 and TRBJ2-2, is DSGVTQTPKHLITATGQRVTLRCSPRSGDLSVYWYQQSLDQGLQFLIQYYNGEERAKGNILERFSAQQFPDLHSELNLSSLELGDSALYFCASNQGTGELFFGEGSRLTVL.

The chain joins TRBV28 to TRBJ1-4; D ambiguous. The CDR3 has 17 amino acids. The germline gives CDR1 MDHEN, CDR2 SYDVKM. With 4 bases removed from V and 0 bases from J, the gap between germline ends came to 15 bases. The CDR3 DNA follows: TGTGCCAGCAGTTCCCCCCGCGACGGTGCAACTAATGAAAAACTGTTTTTT. Protein product: CASSSPRDGATNEKLFF.

This chain uses TRBV19 with TRBJ1-5; 8 bases agree with TRBD1. The CDR3 extends over 15 amino acids. Germline CDR1 and CDR2: LNHDA and SQIVND (reference sequence). J gave up 1 base and V 7 bases, and 6 bases lay outside the gene matches. The CDR3 loop reads CASTATGASNQPQHF. The CDR3 nucleotides read TGTGCCAGTACCGCGACAGGGGCAAGCAATCAGCCCCAGCATTTT.

The chain links TRBV6-1 to TRBJ1-2, with a weak D call TRBD1 (5 bases). The CDR3 is 15 residues long. V lost 6 bases and J lost 2, with 16 bases in between. The germline CDR1 and CDR2 sequences are MNHNS and SASEGT. The CDR3 DNA reads TGTGCCAGCAGACCCTTCCAGGGACTAAACTATGGCTACACCTTC. It translates to CASRPFQGLNYGYTF.

The chain combines TRBV19 with TRBJ1-6; 8 bases are shared with TRBD1. The V gene end was trimmed by 4 bases and the J gene end by 9 bases; junction bases not matched to a gene: 5. The CDR3 totals 14 residues. Germline V gene sequence: CDR1 LNHDA, CDR2 SQIVND (reference sequence). The CDR3 here is CASSTGTGVSPLHF. The CDR3 coding sequence is TGTGCCAGTAGTACCGGGACAGGAGTTTCACCCCTCCACTTT. Combining the CDR3 with reference TRBV19 and TRBJ1-6 gives the whole variable domain DGGITQSPKYLFRKEGQNVTLSCEQNLNHDAMYWYRQDPGQGLRLIYYSQIVNDFQKGDIAEGYSVSREKKESFPLTVTSAQKNPTAFYLCASSTGTGVSPLHFGNGTRLTVT.

The chain has TRBV28 and TRBJ2-1; TRBD2 matches at 7 bases. The V and J ends lost 4 bases and 1 base, in that order; junction bases with no gene match: 10. CDR1 is MDHEN and CDR2 is SYDVKM in the germline V gene. This CDR3 has 17 residues. The CDR3 sequence is CASSSPASGESYNEQFF. DNA for the CDR3: TGTGCCAGCAGTTCCCCCGCTAGCGGAGAATCCTACAATGAGCAGTTCTTC.

The chain carries TRBV12-5 and TRBJ2-5; D not resolved. CDR3 length: 14 amino acids. V lost 1 base and J lost 5, with 11 bases in between. Germline V gene sequence: CDR1 LGHNT, CDR2 FRNRAP. CDR3 sequence reads: CASGLGTGSETQYF. The DNA for the CDR3 is TGTGCTAGTGGTTTGGGTACGGGTTCCGAGACCCAGTACTTC.

The V and J genes are TRBV27 and TRBJ1-2; perhaps TRBD1 as D (5 bases). The V end lost 6 bases, the J end lost 8 bases, and 22 bases lay between the germline ends. The CDR3 is made up of 15 amino acids. CDR1 is MNHEY, CDR2 SMNVEV, per germline (reference sequence). CDR3 residues: CASRASGRGSIGYTF. In nucleotides, the CDR3 is TGTGCCAGCAGGGCCTCGGGGCGAGGGTCGATCGGCTACACCTTC.

This chain links TRBV19 with TRBJ2-7; 9 nucleotides align to TRBD1. This CDR3 is built from 14 residues. The ends lost 5 bases at V and 2 bases at J; junction bases unmatched: 4. Germline V gene sequence: CDR1 LNHDA, CDR2 SQIVND (reference sequence). The CDR3 DNA reads TGTGCCAGTAGTGCGACAGGGGGTCCCTACGAGCAGTACTTC. It yields the protein CASSATGGPYEQYF. Together with reference TRBV19 and TRBJ2-7, the CDR3 gives the full variable domain: DGGITQSPKYLFRKEGQNVTLSCEQNLNHDAMYWYRQDPGQGLRLIYYSQIVNDFQKGDIAEGYSVSREKKESFPLTVTSAQKNPTAFYLCASSATGGPYEQYFGPGTRLTVT.

The rearrangement uses TRBV15 and TRBJ1-2, with a possible D match to TRBD1 (6 bases). There are 15 residues in the CDR3. The germline V gene encodes CDR1 LNHNV and CDR2 YYDKDF (reference sequence). With 6 bases removed from V and 7 bases from J, the gap between germline ends came to 21 bases. The CDR3: CATSPEGTPRGGYTF. The CDR3 DNA reads as TGTGCCACCAGTCCAGAGGGGACCCCCAGGGGTGGCTACACCTTC.

To note about this clone: Germline is not matched at one junction end, which may reflect a read error. DNA for the CDR3: TGTGCTAGCAGCGCGGGGCCGCTGGGCCTGGCCGGGGAGCTGTTTTTT. Its translation: CASSAGPLGLAGELFF. V is TRBV7-7 and J is TRBJ2-2; weak D call: TRBD2 (6 bases). CDR1 is SSHAT and CDR2 is FNYEAQ in the germline V gene (reference sequence). The CDR3 covers 16 residues.

The chain is built from TRBV15 and TRBJ2-1; tentatively, D is TRBD2 (5 bases). The V end was cut by 4 bases, the J end by 4 bases, with 14 bases between. The CDR3 runs to 15 residues. From germline, CDR1 is LNHNV and CDR2 YYDKDF (reference sequence). The CDR3 loop is CATSIPWGVYNEQFF. CDR3 sequence (DNA): TGTGCCACCAGCATCCCCTGGGGAGTTTACAATGAGCAGTTCTTC.

This rearrangement joins TRBV11-1 to TRBJ2-7, with D tentatively TRBD1 (6 bases). The CDR3 runs to 17 residues. Germline-derived CDR1 and CDR2 are SGHAT and FQDESV (reference sequence). V was trimmed by 0 bases and J by 6 bases, leaving 21 bases between them. The CDR3 bases are TGTGCCAGCAGCTTAGCAGCACAGGGAGTTCTTTTCGGCGAGCAGTACTTC. It yields the protein CASSLAAQGVLFGEQYF.

This clone has only one observation. V usage is TRBV11-3 and J usage is TRBJ2-1; possibly TRBD2 for D (6 bases). Germline V gene lookup returns CDR1 SGHNT and CDR2 YENEEA. This CDR3 spans 13 amino acids. V was cut by 4 bases and J by 5 bases, with 9 bases left in between. CDR3 DNA sequence: TGTGCCAGCAGCTCCCGGGAGAACAATGAGCAGTTCTTC. This translates into CASSSRENNEQFF. The full variable domain, completed using reference TRBV11-3 and TRBJ2-1, is EAGVVQSPRYKIIEKKQPVAFWCNPISGHNTLYWYLQNLGQGPELLIRYENEEAVDDSQLPKDRFSAERLKGVDSTLKIQPAELGDSAVYLCASSSRENNEQFFGPGTRLTVL.

The chain has TRBV10-3 and TRBJ2-5; D is unclear. Germline-derived CDR1 and CDR2 are ENHRY and SYGVKD. CDR3 size: 17 residues. V was trimmed by 0 bases and J by 3 bases, leaving 17 bases between them. The CDR3 bases are TGTGCCATCAGTGAGTCAGGCTACCCGGTAACTAAAGAGACCCAGTACTTC. Residues: CAISESGYPVTKETQYF.